The rows below give T cell receptor beta chains drawn from one sample of a study of vaccination and CD4 T cells after COVID-19. These TCRs are of unknown antigen specificity. TCRdb used MiXCR to reprocess the PCR reads, holding one entry per CDR3 protein. The repertoire holds thousands of distinct CDR3 sequences, with roughly a fifth as singletons. The sample was CD4+ T cells from blood, cultured in vitro, taken after SARS-CoV-2 vaccination. Source of these receptors: a human donor who had recovered from COVID-19. Both conserved end residues are part of each CDR3. The order of the fields is J gene, clone size, V gene, CDR3 protein. Part of the rows lack a size; the others show once, few, many or a class for expanded clones.

TRBJ1-2 | many | TRBV20-1 | CSARGQGLDGYTF
TRBJ1-1 | few | TRBV7-9 | CASSLEGGTEAFF
TRBJ2-5 | medium-sized | TRBV7-2 | CASSLGLAGETQYF
TRBJ2-7 | few | TRBV5-1 | CASSLGTGGFYEQYF
TRBJ2-7 | many | TRBV6-1 | CASSKPGLAVYEQYF
TRBJ1-2 | medium-sized | TRBV24-1 | CATSGRGGELGGYTF
TRBJ1-6 | few | TRBV10-3 | CAISESKAGVSPLHF
TRBJ2-7 | many | TRBV6-5 | CASSYSGTGVDEQYF
TRBJ2-3 | - | TRBV20-1 | CSARTYARVGTDTQYF
TRBJ2-7 | many | TRBV7-2 | CASSSTSGISHEQYF
TRBJ2-1 | few | TRBV20-1 | CSAWGQGTSGEQFF
TRBJ1-6 | - | TRBV5-4 | CASSLDGSNSPLHF
TRBJ1-5 | few | TRBV6-1 | CASSAMGDYSNQPQHF
TRBJ2-1 | - | TRBV20-1 | CSAPKAETTYNEQFF
TRBJ2-6 | few | TRBV28 | CASTGLAELSGANVLTF
TRBJ2-1 | few | TRBV6-1 | CASSPRTSLPFF
TRBJ2-1 | - | TRBV20-1 | CSARWDGRNVGNEQFF
TRBJ1-1 | - | TRBV20-1 | CSARGQGKAEAFF
TRBJ2-7 | - | TRBV20-1 | CSAPRQAYEQYF
TRBJ1-2 | few | TRBV2 | CASRRDSGMRYTF
TRBJ1-1 | few | TRBV20-1 | CSTERRTGERVAFF
TRBJ1-3 | many | TRBV7-2 | CASSLAGRTGRNTIYF
TRBJ2-1 | - | TRBV6-1 | CASGVRPRNEQFF
TRBJ2-7 | few | TRBV29-1 | CSVGGTELYEQYF
TRBJ2-5 | medium-sized | TRBV2 | CASRNRGPETQYF
TRBJ2-5 | medium-sized | TRBV20-1 | CSARDRRSQETQYF
TRBJ1-1 | - | TRBV5-1 | CASSPGQTVNTEAFF
TRBJ1-5 | few | TRBV19 | CASTAFWGYGNQPQHF
TRBJ2-7 | few | TRBV12-3/TRBV12-4 | CASSFSHEQYF
TRBJ2-1 | few | TRBV29-1 | CSVSGGATGSSYNEQFF
TRBJ2-7 | - | TRBV19 | CANSIGHRSFDEQYF
TRBJ1-1 | - | TRBV20-1 | CSARREGWAEAFF